This T cell receptor (beta chain) was observed in a study of cytomegalovirus exposure and HLA in healthy donors (dated by TCRdb to the late 2010s). Study-wide context: According to an earlier analysis of several hundred of the donors, about 179 million T cells yielded 90 million to 130 million unique TCR beta sequences and about 300 Gb of sequence data. Every discovery cohort repertoire had been produced on one sequencing platform. The genetic ancestry cluster associated with self-reported Caucasian donors included roughly four fifths of the roughly 360 genotyped donors. A later analysis re-examined previously published TCR beta repertoires from roughly 720 donors and added high-resolution HLA genotyping to investigate patterns of TCR occurrence. Roughly 5 DR-DQ haplotypes were handled as single units for association and clustering, since linkage in the cohort was strong. An early release covering roughly 600 HLA-typed donors comprised approximately 300 gigabases of sequencing data and roughly 86 million unique TCR sequences. The study used immunosequencing to profile the T cell repertoires of approximately 630 subjects and linked those repertoires to cytomegalovirus serostatus. A separate validation cohort of roughly 120 different subjects was used in addition to the roughly 670-subject first cohort. A later genetic analysis used genome-wide SNP genotypes for about 55% of the 666 donors, treating that subset as a discovery cohort. HLA typing covered class I and class II loci at four-digit resolution. High-throughput TCR immunosequencing, statistical association of individual TCRs with disease status, and machine learning were combined to predict cytomegalovirus infection status. Among 300 to 500 genotyped donors of the cohort, an average of around 220,000 unique TCR beta nucleotide sequences was sequenced per donor, of which approximately 19% were non-productive. The aim of the study was to test whether cataloging public T cell receptors could identify signatures of past pathogen exposure. Donor age, sex, ethnicity and CMV serostatus were compiled together with the repertoire data. An earlier analysis of fewer than 700 of the donors applied high-throughput TCR beta sequencing to assess whether each TCR beta V gene segment acted as functional or pseudogenic. The number of typed donors differed by locus: about 620-640 for A, B, C, DRB1 and DQB1; approximately 530 for DQA1; about 600 for DPA1; and about 450 for DPB1. Rather than drawing on any new phenotypic data, the later analysis identified candidate immune exposures from TCR beta sequences and the way those sequences occurred across donors.

The study at large found these results: While some public TCRs were present in many individuals, most TCR sequences turned up only very rarely across donors. CMV serostatus was the only immune exposure information available for the cohort. A total of 164 TCR beta chains were listed by the study as associated with cytomegalovirus. When HLA alleles, especially DR and DQ, strongly co-occurred, TCR associations were difficult to assign to individual alleles. It was suggested by the authors that the approach could potentially be generalized to other disease states and immunological phenotypes. A further reported finding was that TCR beta sequences accurately predicted the HLA-A and HLA-B alleles for most subjects in the first cohort. Compared with the roughly 710-donor mean, donors in an Asian-associated ancestry cluster had fewer N-insertions in productive TCRs, according to a later genetic analysis. HLA typing was unavailable for some donors at each locus, so association tests used only the typed subset. According to a later analysis, most CMV-associated TCR beta chains appeared to be HLA-restricted, and the HLA associations seemed to be driven largely by CMV exposure. In a later analysis, TCR association rates were found to vary across HLA loci, with the most associated TCRs seen for DRB1 alleles and the fewest for HLA-C alleles. A later analysis found that HLA-associated TCR beta chains were more clonally expanded and had lower generation probabilities than equally common non-associated chains. In a later analysis, some 17,000 TCR beta sequences were associated with specific HLA alleles at a false discovery rate of 0.05. An association between a missense DCLRE1C variant and V-gene and J-gene trimming of TCR beta chains was found in a later genetic analysis and replicated in an independent cohort. A group of highly shared sequence variants was considered likely to be a technical artifact of the sequencing pipeline. Only TCR beta chains were sequenced in this cohort, and the absence of alpha or paired-chain data limited detectable features. Several of the top co-occurrence clusters appeared to be linked to parvovirus B19, influenza, CMV and Epstein-Barr virus, according to a later analysis. Because counts were too low, seventeen rarely observed V segments, including chromosome 9 orphons, were left out of the earlier analysis of a few hundred of the donors. In vitro tests confirmed that a few of the cytomegalovirus-associated TCR beta chains recognize cytomegalovirus antigens. Because the 87-base-pair reads could not distinguish some IMGT-functional V segments, including TRBV6-2 and TRBV6-3, those segments were excluded. In both the original and validation cohorts, the classifier was reported to diagnose cytomegalovirus status with high specificity and sensitivity. Presence/absence analyses assumed roughly uniform sequencing depth across donors, an assumption that may not hold. In an earlier analysis of 450 to 750 of the donors, most TCR beta V segments appeared in productive rearrangements about 87% or about 30% of the time, broadly matching IMGT annotations. Linkage disequilibrium might explain the correlated functional status among segregating V segments, but an unknown experimental factor could not be excluded.

A note on this clone: The clone's antigen remains unknown. Base-call qualities are not available, and no considerably larger clone is one nucleotide away.

In total, about 650 healthy bone marrow donors made up the cohort. Cohort members were all nominally healthy when sampled, although unrecorded immune exposures were likely present. The donor was CMV seropositive and belonged to the group of 270 or so seropositive cohort members. A peripheral blood sample was collected from each donor, and TCR beta sequencing was performed on peripheral blood mononuclear cells. The Qiagen DNeasy Blood Extraction Kit was used to extract genomic DNA from the blood cell samples. The library was obtained by the immunoSEQ multiplex PCR assay. A mixture of 60 forward primers for TCR Vbeta segments and 13 reverse primers for TCR Jbeta segments was used in the multiplex PCR. A multiplex PCR assay on genomic DNA amplified the CDR3 region of rearranged TCR beta genes. Amplified TCR beta libraries were sequenced as 87-base-pair reads on the Illumina HiSeq System. The authors' pipeline ran thus. A later analysis counted some 80 million unique TCR beta chains across the 550 to 700 repertoires, and about 10 million of these chains were shared by at least two donors. Raw reads were error-corrected and collapsed into unique sequences by a nearest-neighbor algorithm in which closely related sequences were merged to remove PCR and sequencing errors. CDR3 sequences were aligned to IMGT reference sequences to assign V, D and J gene segments. Each retained sequence needed at least a six-nucleotide match to both a V gene segment and a J gene segment. A rearrangement counted as productive if the CDR3 had no stop codons and remained in frame with V and J, and every other rearrangement counted as non-productive. CDR3 was defined according to IMGT convention as the region running from the second conserved V-encoded cysteine to the conserved J-encoded phenylalanine. Sequences without an unambiguous match to a single V gene segment were excluded from the earlier analysis of about 600 of the donors. In an earlier analysis of almost 600 of the donors, a V segment was called functional when productive rearrangements were above 56.7%, and segregating when the standard deviation between donors exceeded 5%. A statistical classification framework was built to diagnose cytomegalovirus status from the catalog of TCR beta chain sequences. In a later analysis, V and J genes were assigned by comparing TCR nucleotide sequences against IMGT/GENE-DB human TR gene sequences. In a later analysis, CDR3 sequences and most-parsimonious VDJ recombination scenarios were assigned using the TCRdist pipeline. A later analysis defined each TCR beta chain by its CDR3 amino acid sequence plus V-gene family, and excluded reads lacking a unique V-gene family. To address suspected cross-contamination and a sequencing artifact, a later analysis removed around 600 highly shared, low-generation-probability nucleotide sequences. In a later analysis, a clonal expansion index for each public chain was calculated from normalized within-repertoire ranks of inferred template counts. A later analysis computed generation probabilities with a VDJ recombination model fitted to out-of-frame rearrangements, and checked the results against IGoR. Hypergeometric tests were used in a later analysis to score TCR-TCR, TCR-HLA and TCR-CMV co-occurrence, with a repertoire-size bias correction applied to the TCR pairs. In a later analysis, false discovery rates were estimated by permuting HLA or CMV assignments 20 times. In a later analysis, co-occurring TCRs were grouped with DBSCAN, and TCRdist sequence similarity was added when clustering was performed within HLA-allele-positive subsets. Co-occurrence clustering excluded repertoires with fewer than 30,000 or more than 120,000 public chains, plus five with anomalous nucleotide sharing. The clones in this table, taken by TCRdb from immuneACCESS, are in-frame only. Not every clone is retained; where verified, under half of the shortfall comes from an unresolved V gene, and the cause of the rest is unknown. Clonal size and the V and J genes are those of that table, whereas D and trimming came from the DNA. Counted in this sample were almost 200,000 clones; roughly 77% of them appeared once. The ten largest account for 0.39% of the sample.

Taken from cysteine to phenylalanine, the CDR3 has 16 residues. The read is trimmed to its CDR3 DNA, 48 bases read in frame from base 1. Clipping removes 5 bases from V and 1 base from J, with 7 as the unmatched junction base count. From the germline V gene, CDR1 is SGHAT and CDR2 is FQNNGV. The rearrangement combines TRBV11-2 with TRBJ2-2; 7 bases in between match TRBD1. This TCR was sampled from a male donor in good health and CMV-seropositive. The sequenced material came from PBMCs. The CDR3: CASSPQWTGNTGELFF. The DNA sequence is as follows: TGTGCCAGCAGCCCCCAATGGACAGGGAACACCGGGGAGCTGTTTTTT. Beyond the CDR3, the reference TRBV11-2 and TRBJ2-2 genes provide the residues; the full variable domain reads: EAGVAQSPRYKIIEKRQSVAFWCNPISGHATLYWYQQILGQGPKLLIQFQNNGVVDDSQLPKDRFSAERLKGVDSTLKIQPAKLEDSAVYLCASSPQWTGNTGELFFGEGSRLTVL.